The present entry profiles one TCR beta chain with its context. At the DNA level, this CDR3 is encoded by other sequences in the same sample as well. The entry originates in a study of control samples from healthy donors and cancer patients. The CDR3 has 15 residues. Between the trimmed V and J ends, which lost 0 bases and 0 bases, there was a span of 6 bases. Per the germline V gene, CDR1 is SGHRS and CDR2 is YFSETQ. Using immunoSEQ multiplex PCR, the repertoire was profiled, and TCRdb retains in-frame clones only, with some absent. Its table lists about 210,000 clones. The TCR comes from a woman aged 25-40 years in good health. V is TRBV5-1 and J is TRBJ1-4; D remains unclear. Sequences were obtained from blood. The CDR3 region is CASSLVSATNEKLFF. Written as DNA, the CDR3 is TGCGCCAGCAGCTTGGTCTCAGCAACTAATGAAAAACTGTTTTTT.